This TCR beta chain was found in a study of cytomegalovirus exposure and HLA in healthy donors (dated by TCRdb to the late 2010s). About the full investigation: An earlier analysis of approximately 640 of the donors reported approximately 290 Gb of sequence data and around 120 million unique TCR beta sequences from 150 million to 200 million T cells. An early release that covered more than 550 HLA-typed donors contained about 300 gigabases of sequencing data and about 93 million unique TCR sequences. The genetic ancestry cluster associated with self-reported Caucasian donors included 81% of the roughly 400 genotyped donors. The study aimed to test whether signatures of past pathogen exposure could be identified by cataloging public T cell receptors. The T cell repertoires of under 700 subjects were profiled by immunosequencing and related to cytomegalovirus serostatus. Besides the first cohort of roughly 640 subjects, a separate validation cohort made up of 120 or so different subjects was used. To predict cytomegalovirus infection status, the study combined high-throughput TCR immunosequencing, statistical association of individual TCRs with disease status, and machine learning. A later analysis re-analyzed previously published TCR beta repertoires from approximately 700 donors and added high-resolution HLA genotyping to study TCR occurrence patterns. Rather than drawing on any new phenotypic data, the later analysis identified candidate immune exposures from TCR beta sequences and the way those sequences occurred across donors. An earlier analysis of 587 of the donors used high-throughput TCR beta sequencing to judge whether each TCR beta V gene segment behaved as functional or pseudogenic. Donor age, sex, ethnicity and CMV serostatus were collected together with the repertoire data. Genome-wide SNP genotypes for about three fifths of the roughly 670 donors were used in a later genetic analysis, which treated that subset as a discovery cohort. All discovery cohort repertoires had been generated on a single sequencing platform. HLA typing covered class I and class II loci at four-digit resolution. Typing coverage varied by locus: 629-630 donors for A, B, C, DRB1 and DQB1; more than 500 for DQA1; about 570 for DPA1; 400 to 480 for DPB1. Because of strong linkage in the cohort, five DR-DQ haplotypes were treated as single units for association and clustering. Across approximately 400 genotyped donors of the cohort, an average of approximately 200,000 unique TCR beta nucleotide sequences per donor were sequenced, and roughly 20% of those sequences were non-productive.

Library prep was done by the immunoSEQ multiplex PCR assay. A mixture of 60 forward primers for TCR Vbeta segments and 13 reverse primers for TCR Jbeta segments was used in the multiplex PCR. The CDR3 region of rearranged TCR beta genes was amplified from genomic DNA by a multiplex PCR assay. The Illumina HiSeq System was used to sequence the amplified TCR beta libraries as 87-base-pair reads. Concerning the study's data processing: A later analysis tallied 75 million to 85 million unique TCR beta chains across the 700 or so repertoires, and around 10 million of those chains were shared by two or more donors. To remove PCR and sequencing errors, raw reads were error-corrected and collapsed into unique sequences using a nearest-neighbor algorithm that merged closely related sequences. V, D and J gene segments were assigned by aligning CDR3 sequences to IMGT reference sequences. For a sequence to be retained, at least a six-nucleotide match to both a V gene segment and a J gene segment was required. A rearrangement was called productive if the CDR3 had no stop codons and remained in frame with V and J, and every other rearrangement was called non-productive. Following IMGT convention, CDR3 was defined as the stretch from the second conserved V-encoded cysteine to the conserved J-encoded phenylalanine. In an earlier analysis of more than 550 of the donors, sequences lacking an unambiguous match to a single V gene segment were excluded. In an earlier analysis of some 590 of the donors, a V segment was called functional when productive rearrangements were above 56.7%, and segregating when the standard deviation between donors exceeded 5%. A statistical classification framework was built to diagnose cytomegalovirus status from the catalog of TCR beta chain sequences. In a later analysis, TCR nucleotide sequences were compared against IMGT/GENE-DB human TR gene sequences so that V and J genes could be assigned. Using the TCRdist pipeline, a later analysis assigned CDR3 sequences along with most-parsimonious VDJ recombination scenarios. A later analysis defined each TCR beta chain by its CDR3 amino acid sequence plus V-gene family, and excluded reads lacking a unique V-gene family. As a way to deal with suspected cross-contamination and a sequencing artifact, a later analysis dropped roughly 620 nucleotide sequences that were highly shared and had low generation probability. For each public chain, a later analysis derived a clonal expansion index from normalized ranks of inferred template counts within each repertoire. In a later analysis, generation probabilities were computed with a VDJ recombination model fitted to out-of-frame rearrangements, and the resulting probabilities were checked against IGoR. In a later analysis, hypergeometric tests were used to score TCR-TCR, TCR-HLA and TCR-CMV co-occurrence, with a repertoire-size bias correction applied to TCR pairs. False discovery rates were estimated in a later analysis by permuting HLA or CMV assignments 20 times. In a later analysis, co-occurring TCRs were grouped with DBSCAN, and TCRdist sequence similarity was added when clustering was performed within HLA-allele-positive subsets. Repertoires with fewer than 30,000 or more than 120,000 public chains were left out of co-occurrence clustering, as were a handful of repertoires with anomalous nucleotide sharing. Sourced from immuneACCESS, this table was stored by TCRdb with only in-frame sequences that have V and J called. A share of the clones is absent; for the studies checked, an unresolved V gene accounts for under half, and the remainder has no known explanation. V and J calls and clone size are as listed in that table; D and trimming were resolved from the DNA. The sample table shows around 100,000 clones, and 7.5% to 8.5% are seen once. 2% to 2.5% of the sample is held by the ten biggest clonotypes.

The cohort comprised around 690 healthy bone marrow donors. At the time of sampling, every cohort member was nominally healthy, though immune exposures that went unrecorded were likely present. The donor tested CMV seronegative and was one of the 352 seronegative cohort members. A peripheral blood sample was provided by each donor, and peripheral blood mononuclear cells were used for TCR beta sequencing. The Qiagen DNeasy Blood Extraction Kit was used to extract genomic DNA from the blood cell samples. The CDR3 starts with the cysteine, ends with the phenylalanine, and has 13 residues. The kept DNA is CDR3 alone, 39 bases in frame from the first base. The germline ends are 10 bases apart after V is trimmed by 1 base and J by 9 bases. In the germline V gene, CDR1 corresponds to MNHNS and CDR2 to SASEGT. This clone was recorded a few times. This clone's antigen is unknown. No much larger clonotype is one base removed from it; base qualities were not supplied.

Results and caveats for the whole study, not just this receptor: Some IMGT-functional V segments, including TRBV6-2 and TRBV6-3, could not be distinguished by the 87-base-pair reads and were therefore excluded. In a later analysis, HLA-associated TCR beta chains showed more clonal expansion and lower generation probabilities than non-associated chains that were equally common. A few of the identified cytomegalovirus-associated TCR beta chains were confirmed in vitro to be specific for cytomegalovirus antigens. According to a later analysis, parvovirus B19, influenza, CMV and Epstein-Barr virus appeared linked to several top co-occurrence clusters. The authors suggested that the approach could potentially be generalized to other disease states and immunological phenotypes. A further reported finding was that TCR beta sequences accurately predicted the HLA-A and HLA-B alleles for most subjects in the first cohort. Because counts were too low, some 17 rarely observed V segments, including chromosome 9 orphons, were excluded from the earlier analysis of under 650 of the donors. The classifier was reported to diagnose cytomegalovirus status with high specificity and sensitivity in both the original cohort and the validation cohort. The study listed 164 TCR beta chains as associated with cytomegalovirus. The sequencing pipeline was judged likely to have produced a cluster of highly shared sequence variants as a technical artifact. According to a later analysis, most CMV-associated TCR beta chains appeared to be HLA-restricted, and the HLA associations seemed to be driven largely by CMV exposure. Most TCR sequences were observed very rarely across donors, whereas some public TCRs were present in many individuals. A later genetic analysis reported fewer N-insertions in productive TCRs among donors in an Asian-associated ancestry cluster than the roughly 620-donor mean. The cohort was sequenced for TCR beta chains only, and without alpha or paired-chain data the features that could be detected were limited. In an earlier analysis of about 600 of the donors, most TCR beta V segments appeared in productive rearrangements about 90% or about 30% of the time, broadly matching IMGT annotations. Because some donors lacked HLA typing at each locus, the association tests relied only on the typed subset. In a later analysis, TCR association rates were found to vary across HLA loci, with the most associated TCRs seen for DRB1 alleles and the fewest for HLA-C alleles. Linkage disequilibrium might explain the correlated functional status among segregating V segments, but an unknown experimental factor could not be excluded. When HLA alleles, especially DR and DQ, strongly co-occurred, attributing TCR associations to individual alleles was difficult. In a later genetic analysis, a missense DCLRE1C variant was associated with V-gene and J-gene trimming of TCR beta chains, and the association was replicated in an independent cohort. Presence/absence analyses assumed roughly uniform sequencing depth across donors, an assumption that may not hold. Specific HLA alleles were associated with over 15,000 TCR beta sequences at a false discovery rate of 0.05 in a later analysis. For the cohort, immune exposure information was limited to CMV serostatus.

The sequenced sample consisted of PBMCs. Recombination connected TRBV6-1 to TRBJ1-5; a weak D assignment points to TRBD1 (5 bases agree). The origin of this receptor is a man in his forties or fifties in good health and CMV-seronegative. Here is the DNA: TGTGCCAGCAGTGAAGTAAACGGGGGGCCCCAGCATTTT. Its protein product is CASSEVNGGPQHF.